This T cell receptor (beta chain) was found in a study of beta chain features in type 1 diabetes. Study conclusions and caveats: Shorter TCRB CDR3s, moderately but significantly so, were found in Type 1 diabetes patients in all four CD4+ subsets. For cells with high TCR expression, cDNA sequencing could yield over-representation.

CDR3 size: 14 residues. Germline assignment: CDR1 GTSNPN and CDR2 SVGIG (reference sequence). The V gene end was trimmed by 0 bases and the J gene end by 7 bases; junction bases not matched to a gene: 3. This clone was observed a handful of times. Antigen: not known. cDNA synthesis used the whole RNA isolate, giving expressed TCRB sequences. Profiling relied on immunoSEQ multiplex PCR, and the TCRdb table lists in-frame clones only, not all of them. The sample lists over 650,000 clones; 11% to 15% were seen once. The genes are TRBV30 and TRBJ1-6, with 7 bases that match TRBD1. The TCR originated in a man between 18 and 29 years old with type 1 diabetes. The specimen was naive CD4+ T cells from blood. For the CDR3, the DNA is TGTGCCTGGAGTGTCGGGACAGAAAATTCACCCCTCCACTTT. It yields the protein CAWSVGTENSPLHF.